This TCR beta chain was found in a study of response to subunit inactivated influenza vaccine. TCRdb re-called the RT-PCR reads with MiXCR, one entry per CDR3 protein. The table has approximately 500,000 distinct CDR3 sequences, 20% to 25% seen once. The CDR3 contains 14 residues. Germline V gene lookup returns CDR1 SGDLS and CDR2 YYNGEE. V lost 3 bases and J 0 bases, leaving 9 bases between the germline ends. Separately, the same data were catalogued under a study of T cells expressing NK-cell markers. That source reports: With UMIs, 5'RACE template switching was used to make TCR beta cDNA. Underlying the TCR beta repertoires were sorted CD3+CD56+NKG2C+, CD3+CD56+NKG2C- and CD3+CD56-NKG2C+ T cells. Serological testing identified most of the eight sequenced donors as HCMV-seropositive and one as seronegative. In about six donors, dominant NKG2C+ clonotypes were roughly 1.0-8% of CD8+ T cells.

The receptor's source is a man between 50 and 59 years old who received an inactivated influenza vaccine. V and J are TRBV9 and TRBJ1-1; D may be TRBD1 (5 bases). The source was CD4+ T cells sorted from PBMCs, collected approximately 13 days after vaccination. CDR3 region: CASSGGEMNTEAFF. CDR3 nucleotide sequence: TGTGCCAGCAGCGGAGGGGAAATGAACACTGAAGCTTTCTTT.